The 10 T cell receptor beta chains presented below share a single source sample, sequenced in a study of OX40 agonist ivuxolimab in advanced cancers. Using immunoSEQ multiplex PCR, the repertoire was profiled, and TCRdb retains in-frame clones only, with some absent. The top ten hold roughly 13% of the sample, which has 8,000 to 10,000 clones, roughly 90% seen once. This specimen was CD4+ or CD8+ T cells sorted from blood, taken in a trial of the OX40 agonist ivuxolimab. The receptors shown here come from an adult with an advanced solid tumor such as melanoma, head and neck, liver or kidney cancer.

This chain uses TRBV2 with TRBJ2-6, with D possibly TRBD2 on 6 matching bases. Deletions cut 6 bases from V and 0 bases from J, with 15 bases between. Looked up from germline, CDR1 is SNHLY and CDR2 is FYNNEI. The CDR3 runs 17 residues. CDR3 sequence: CASRRDGSSSGANVLTF. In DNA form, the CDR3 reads TGTGCCAGCAGAAGGGACGGGAGTTCCTCTGGGGCCAACGTCCTGACTTTC.

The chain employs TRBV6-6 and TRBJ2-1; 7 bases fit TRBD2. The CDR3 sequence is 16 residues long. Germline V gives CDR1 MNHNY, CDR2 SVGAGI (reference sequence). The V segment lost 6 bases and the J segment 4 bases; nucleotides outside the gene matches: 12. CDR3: CASSSGGSGRYNEQFF. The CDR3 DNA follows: TGTGCCAGCAGCTCCGGGGGGTCGGGGCGATACAATGAGCAGTTCTTC.

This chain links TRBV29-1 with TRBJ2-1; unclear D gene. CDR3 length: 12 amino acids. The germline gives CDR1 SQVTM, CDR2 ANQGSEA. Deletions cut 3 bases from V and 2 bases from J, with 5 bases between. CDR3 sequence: CSVERTYNEQFF. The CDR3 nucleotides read TGCAGCGTTGAGCGGACCTACAATGAGCAGTTCTTC.

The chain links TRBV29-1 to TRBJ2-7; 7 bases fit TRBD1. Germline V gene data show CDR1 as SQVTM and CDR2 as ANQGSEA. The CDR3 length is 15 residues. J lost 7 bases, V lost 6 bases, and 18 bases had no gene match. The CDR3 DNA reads TGCAGCGTCCGACGAAACCGACAGGGCGTGAGAGAGCAGTACTTC. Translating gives CSVRRNRQGVREQYF.

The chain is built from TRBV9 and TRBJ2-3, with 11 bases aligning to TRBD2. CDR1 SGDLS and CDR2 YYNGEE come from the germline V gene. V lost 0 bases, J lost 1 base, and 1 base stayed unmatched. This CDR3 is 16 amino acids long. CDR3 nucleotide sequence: TGTGCCAGCAGCGTAGGACTAGCGGGGCGCACAGATACGCAGTATTTT. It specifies CASSVGLAGRTDTQYF.

As DNA, the CDR3 is TGTGCCAGTAAACAGGGGGGGGCTACCACTGAAGCTTTCTTT. Encoded protein: CASKQGGATTEAFF. The genes are TRBV19 and TRBJ1-1; 8 bases match TRBD1. Trimming took 7 bases from V and 4 from J; bases not matched to a gene: 8. This CDR3 has 14 residues. In germline, CDR1 is LNHDA, CDR2 SQIVND (reference sequence).

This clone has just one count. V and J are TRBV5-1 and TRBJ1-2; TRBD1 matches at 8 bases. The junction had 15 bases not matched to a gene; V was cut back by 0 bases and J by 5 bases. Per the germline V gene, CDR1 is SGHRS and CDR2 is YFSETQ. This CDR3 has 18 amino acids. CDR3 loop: CASSLGQGASHFLYGYTF. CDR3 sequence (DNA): TGCGCCAGCAGCTTGGGCCAGGGGGCCTCTCATTTCCTATATGGCTACACCTTC.

CDR3 sequence (DNA): TGCAGTGCTTGGGGCGACGAGCAGTACTTC. Encoded protein: CSAWGDEQYF. V and J are TRBV20-1 and TRBJ2-7; perhaps TRBD1 as D (5 bases). Trimming shortened V by 5 bases and J by 5 bases, and 7 bases separated the two germline ends. The CDR3 spans 10 residues. From germline, CDR1 is DFQATT and CDR2 SNEGSKA (reference sequence).

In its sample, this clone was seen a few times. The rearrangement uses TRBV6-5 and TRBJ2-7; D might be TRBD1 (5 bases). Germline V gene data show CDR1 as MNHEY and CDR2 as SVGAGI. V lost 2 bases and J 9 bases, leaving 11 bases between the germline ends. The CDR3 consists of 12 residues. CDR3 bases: TGTGCCAGCAGTTACAGGGGTGGTGGGCAGTACTTC. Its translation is CASSYRGGGQYF.

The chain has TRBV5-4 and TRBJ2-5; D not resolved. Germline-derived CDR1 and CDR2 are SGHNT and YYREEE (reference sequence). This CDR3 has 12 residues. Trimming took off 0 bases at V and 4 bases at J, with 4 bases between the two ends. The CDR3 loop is CASSLDRETQYF. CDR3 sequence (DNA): TGTGCCAGCAGCTTGGACCGAGAGACCCAGTACTTC.